Detailed here is one T cell receptor (beta chain). Its specific antigen is unknown. Per-nucleotide qualities are absent, and no much larger clonotype sits a single base away. The sample is drawn from a study of CD8 T cells in Susac syndrome (dated by TCRdb to the late 2010s). Describing the broader study: Repertoire sequencing was used to test whether CD8+ T cell activation and differentiation in Susac syndrome was antigen driven. CD8+ T cell repertoire clonality was compared between more than ten healthy donors, approximately 14 Susac syndrome patients and 15 multiple sclerosis patients.

Measured from the cysteine to the phenylalanine, the CDR3 is 14 residues long. Just the 42-base CDR3 DNA is kept, in frame starting at base 1. Trimming takes 0 bases from V and 5 bases from J, and the germline ends sit 12 bases apart. The germline V gene provides CDR1 SGHRS and CDR2 YFSETQ. Peripheral blood CD8+ and CD4+ T cells from healthy donors, Susac syndrome patients and multiple sclerosis patients were profiled by high-throughput TCR beta sequencing. Multiple sclerosis controls were treatment-naive patients with stable or active relapsing-remitting disease fulfilling revised McDonald criteria. Bulk CD8+ and CD4+ T cells were purified by magnetic negative isolation, while CD8+ TEMRA cells were enriched using FACS. Blood was drawn into EDTA tubes, processed within 24 hours, and PBMCs were isolated by density gradient centrifugation. PBMCs intended for TCR sequencing were frozen in liquid nitrogen and were later thawed in a 37 degrees C water bath. A purity of at least 90% was achieved for sorted or isolated CD4+, CD8+ and CD8+ TEMRA cells.

The paper as a whole reports these results and caveats: The number of individuals in the TCR sequencing and HLA analysis was recognized as being relatively small.

RNA was extracted using the RNeasy kit, and about 0.45 to 1 ug of the RNA was reverse transcribed with random hexamers. The immunoSEQ multiplex PCR assay, which covers 54 Vbeta and 13 Jbeta segments, was used to amplify TCR beta CDR3 regions. Bias from PCR amplification was corrected by using a synthetic template baseline for primer optimization and for computational correction. The study's own analysis went as follows. Reads were annotated to V, D and J genes according to IMGT and were analyzed with immunoSEQ Analyzer, with only productive sequences retained. Clonality was calculated as one minus the Shannon entropy normalized by log2 of the number of productive unique sequences. For each patient and control, public and private clones were evaluated among the 100 most prevalent clones. Clones were defined as Susac-specific when absent from the healthy and MS cohorts, from over 950 published viral clones and from other ImmuneACCESS disease sequences. TCRdb trimmed public reads at Q25 via fastp, called clones via MiXCR and kept in-frame beta chains. Duplicate CDR3 protein sequences are folded into a single record with the most common DNA and genes. The V and J calls reflect TCRdb's pipeline rather than the authors' work. The table for this sample lists 330,000 or so distinct CDR3 sequences; about 89% of them were counted only once. The leading ten clones occupy around 0.18% of the sample.

Sequenced: CD8+ T cells from PBMCs. The receptor comes from a human donor with multiple sclerosis. The rearrangement joined TRBV5-1 to TRBJ2-7; no confident D gene assignment can be made. In nucleotide form, the sequence is TGCGCCAGCAGCTTGGAACAGCCCGTTGACGAGCAGTACTTC. Translated, it reads CASSLEQPVDEQYF.